These 13 T cell receptor beta chains share one sample of origin, sequenced in a study of blood T cell repertoires in COVID-19 (dated by TCRdb to 2020 to 2022). The library relied on the immunoSEQ multiplex PCR assay. This immuneACCESS table, as held by TCRdb, lists in-frame sequences with V and J called but not all clones. Of the missing ones, under half trace to an unresolved V gene in checked studies; the others have no known cause. The sample table contains just over 150,000 clones; only one count was recorded for just under 95% of them. The ten largest clonotypes hold roughly 5% of the sample. Sequenced: peripheral blood. The source is a woman between 45 and 65 years old with acute or convalescent COVID-19.

The rearrangement uses TRBV5-1 and TRBJ2-2; 7 positions agree with TRBD1. With V trimmed by 1 base and J by 6 bases, 6 bases remained unmatched. Germline V gene data show CDR1 as SGHRS and CDR2 as YFSETQ. This CDR3 is 15 amino acids long. CDR3 protein: CASSLSYRGPGELFF. The CDR3 DNA reads TGCGCCAGCAGCTTGAGTTACAGGGGACCCGGGGAGCTGTTTTTT. Drawing the rest from reference TRBV5-1 and TRBJ2-2, the complete variable domain is KAGVTQTPRYLIKTRGQQVTLSCSPISGHRSVSWYQQTPGQGLQFLFEYFSETQRNKGNFPGRFSGRQFSNSRSEMNVSTLELGDSALYLCASSLSYRGPGELFFGEGSRLTVL.

This chain connects TRBV6-5 to TRBJ1-1; possible D gene TRBD1, 6 bases. The CDR3 runs 13 residues. Germline V gene data show CDR1 as MNHEY and CDR2 as SVGAGI. Trimming pared 7 bases from V and 6 bases from J, leaving 15 bases between. The CDR3 nucleotides are TGTGCCAGCAACACTGAAGGACAGTCTGAAGCTTTCTTT. Translation: CASNTEGQSEAFF.

The chain couples TRBV7-8 to TRBJ1-2, with 8 bases matching TRBD1. This CDR3 spans 13 amino acids. Trimming at V came to 5 bases and at J to 3 bases, leaving 2 bases not matched to a gene. The germline V gene encodes CDR1 SGHVS and CDR2 FQNEAQ. CDR3 coding DNA: TGTGCCAGCAGCCAGACAGGGGACTATGGCTACACCTTC. Translation: CASSQTGDYGYTF.

The chain employs TRBV28 and TRBJ1-1, with 10 bases aligning to TRBD1. V was clipped by 3 bases and J by 0 bases; unmatched bases: 4. CDR3 length equals 16 residues. Germline CDR1 reads MDHEN; CDR2 reads SYDVKM. The CDR3 loop is CASSFDRGHVNTEAFF. The CDR3 DNA sequence: TGTGCCAGCAGTTTTGACAGGGGGCACGTGAACACTGAAGCTTTCTTT.

This sequence joins TRBV29-1 and TRBJ1-2, with no clear D. This CDR3 is 12 amino acids long. Germline assignment: CDR1 SQVTM and CDR2 ANQGSEA. V was shortened by 5 bases and J by 1 base, with 8 bases between the two germline ends. DNA of the CDR3: TGCAGCGTTTCATTACTTAACTATGGCTACACCTTC. Protein: CSVSLLNYGYTF.

The chain is built from TRBV7-6 and TRBJ2-7; TRBD2 agrees at 8 bases. The length of the CDR3 is 17 residues. Unmatched junction bases numbered 14, after V lost 5 bases and J lost 2 bases. CDR1 and CDR2 from the germline V gene are SGHVS and FNYEAQ. CDR3 amino acids: CASSAFGAAGGTYEQYF. The CDR3 DNA follows: TGTGCCAGCAGCGCCTTCGGGGCGGCGGGAGGAACCTACGAGCAGTACTTC.

The chain carries TRBV3-1 (or the pseudogene TRBV3-2) and TRBJ1-1; 7 bases line up with TRBD1. V dropped 0 bases and J dropped 11; count of bases not matched to a gene: 9. CDR1 and CDR2 (germline): LGHDT, YNNKEL (reference sequence). CDR3 length: 14 residues. This CDR3 is CASSQDPGGVSAFF. Here the CDR3 DNA reads TGTGCCAGCAGCCAAGACCCAGGGGGTGTGAGCGCTTTCTTT.

This clone was seen just once. The rearrangement links TRBV2 to TRBJ2-7; 7 bases are a match to TRBD1. V was pared by 4 bases and J by 3 bases, with 9 bases of the junction left unmatched. This CDR3 is 15 amino acids long. Germline CDR1 reads SNHLY; CDR2 reads FYNNEI. The CDR3 here is CASSVGGQTNYEQYF. Here the CDR3 DNA reads TGTGCCAGCAGTGTAGGGGGACAGACCAACTACGAGCAGTACTTC.

The chain recombines TRBV24-1 with TRBJ2-1, with TRBD1 as a possible D gene (6 bases). The V end lost 5 bases, the J end lost 7 bases, and 14 bases lay between the germline ends. The CDR3 totals 14 residues. Looked up from germline, CDR1 is KGHDR and CDR2 is SFDVKD. CDR3 protein: CATSVGQRGNEQFF. In DNA, the CDR3 is TGTGCCACCAGTGTTGGACAAAGGGGGAATGAGCAGTTCTTC.

V is TRBV11-2 and J is TRBJ2-7; weak D call: TRBD2 (6 bases). V shed 1 base and J shed 3 bases, with 7 bases lying between them. The CDR3 is 13 residues long. Germline V gene lookup returns CDR1 SGHAT and CDR2 FQNNGV. This CDR3 reads CASSLGGDYEQYF. The DNA of the CDR3 is TGTGCCAGCAGCTTAGGCGGGGACTACGAGCAGTACTTC.

This chain joins TRBV10-1 and TRBJ2-1; 8 nucleotides align to TRBD2. Unmatched junction bases numbered 13, after V lost 5 bases and J lost 7 bases. This CDR3 has 16 amino acids. Germline lookup yields CDR1 WNHNN and CDR2 SYGVQD (reference sequence). CDR3 DNA sequence: TGCGCCAGCAGTAGAAAAGCCGGGACTAGTGGGAATGAGCAGTTCTTC. This translates into CASSRKAGTSGNEQFF.

V is TRBV25-1 and J is TRBJ1-6; unclear D gene. Germline CDR1 reads MGHDK; CDR2 reads SYGVNS. V shed 6 bases and J shed 12 bases, with 21 bases lying between them. The CDR3 consists of 15 residues. The CDR3 nucleotides are TGTGCCAGCAGCCAACGTCCTTTGAGAGGTCTACCCCTCCACTTT. Translation: CASSQRPLRGLPLHF. The variable domain in full, completed from reference TRBV25-1 and TRBJ1-6, reads EADIYQTPRYLVIGTGKKITLECSQTMGHDKMYWYQQDPGMELHLIHYSYGVNSTEKGDLSSESTVSRIRTEHFPLTLESARPSHTSQYLCASSQRPLRGLPLHFGNGTRLTVT.

This chain joins TRBV30 and TRBJ1-1; tentative D call: TRBD1 (5 bases). This CDR3 has 13 residues. Germline values: CDR1 GTSNPN, CDR2 SVGIG (reference sequence). Deletions cut 2 bases from V and 5 bases from J, with 12 bases between. DNA of the CDR3: TGTGCCTGGAGTACAGTGGGGGGTACTGAAGCTTTCTTT. Its translation: CAWSTVGGTEAFF.